The 18 T cell receptor beta chains below were found in one sample sequenced in a study of T cell responses to AZD1222 COVID-19 vaccine. The method was immunoSEQ multiplex PCR; TCRdb's version includes in-frame clones alone and lacks a portion of them. This sample has some 110,000 clones, with around nine tenths found just once. This material consisted of peripheral blood, taken on day 0 of AZD1222 vaccination. These receptors were collected from an adult in good health.

This sequence joins TRBV10-3 and TRBJ2-3, with 8 bases lining up with TRBD2. CDR3 length equals 14 residues. Trimming removed 6 bases from V and 1 base from J; junction bases left unmatched: 3. Germline values: CDR1 ENHRY, CDR2 SYGVKD. CDR3 coding DNA: TGTGCCATCAGCCCAGCGGGGGGCACAGATACGCAGTATTTT. Its translation: CAISPAGGTDTQYF.

The V and J genes are TRBV25-1 and TRBJ1-6, with 7 positions matching TRBD1. The CDR3 runs to 16 residues. The junction had 14 bases not matched to a gene; V was cut back by 5 bases and J by 10 bases. In germline, CDR1 is MGHDK, CDR2 SYGVNS. The CDR3 is CASSSHDRARESPLHF. In nucleotides, the CDR3 is TGTGCCAGCAGTTCCCACGACAGGGCGAGGGAGTCACCCCTCCACTTT.

The chain uses TRBV4-3 and TRBJ1-1; 9 nucleotides line up with TRBD1. The CDR3 has 15 residues. Germline trimming cut 1 base from V and 3 bases from J; bases unmatched to any gene: 3. Germline V gene lookup returns CDR1 LGHNA and CDR2 YSLEER. Written as DNA, the CDR3 is TGCGCCAGCAGCCAAGCCGGGACAGGGCACACTGAAGCTTTCTTT. It yields the protein CASSQAGTGHTEAFF.

The chain combines TRBV2 with TRBJ1-5; tentative D call: TRBD1 (5 bases). V gave up 6 bases and J gave up 11 bases, with 26 bases separating them. The CDR3 totals 16 residues. The germline CDR1 and CDR2 sequences are SNHLY and FYNNEI. The CDR3 sequence: CASRLRGQGPVLAQHF. The CDR3 DNA reads as TGTGCCAGCAGGCTCCGAGGGCAGGGACCCGTCTTGGCCCAGCATTTT.

The chain combines TRBV7-6 with TRBJ2-2; 8 bases agree with TRBD2. The trim removed 5 bases at V and 0 bases at J, leaving 8 bases unmatched. CDR3 length: 17 amino acids. Per the germline V gene, CDR1 is SGHVS and CDR2 is FNYEAQ. CDR3 sequence: CASSRPRRGANTGELFF. The CDR3 DNA is TGTGCCAGCAGCCGACCCCGGCGGGGGGCGAACACCGGGGAGCTGTTTTTT.

The J gene is TRBJ1-4, the V gene TRBV15, with D unclear. This CDR3 region has 14 residues. CDR1 and CDR2 (germline): LNHNV, YYDKDF (reference sequence). V was shortened by 0 bases and J by 8 bases, with 10 bases between the two germline ends. The CDR3 nucleotides read TGTGCCACCAGCAGAGATCCTATCGCAGAAAAACTGTTTTTT. It yields the protein CATSRDPIAEKLFF.

The chain carries TRBV7-2 and TRBJ1-1; D is ambiguous. CDR3 length: 13 residues. The V end lost 5 bases, the J end lost 4 bases, and 11 bases lay between the germline ends. Germline CDR1 reads SGHTA; CDR2 reads FQGNSA. The CDR3 sequence: CASSDSRPTEAFF. In nucleotides, the CDR3 is TGTGCCAGCAGCGATAGCCGGCCCACTGAAGCTTTCTTT.

The chain uses TRBV20-1 and TRBJ2-7; D possibly corresponds to TRBD2 (6 bases). V lost 3 bases and J 0 bases, leaving 9 bases between the germline ends. The CDR3 runs 13 residues. The germline CDR1 and CDR2 sequences are DFQATT and SNEGSKA (reference sequence). The CDR3 region has the DNA TGCAGTGCTAGTCCGGGACTCTCCTACGAGCAGTACTTC. This gives the protein CSASPGLSYEQYF.

The genes are TRBV27 and TRBJ2-1; no reliable D call. Germline CDR1 reads MNHEY; CDR2 reads SMNVEV (reference sequence). The CDR3 consists of 14 residues. V was shortened by 5 bases and J by 4 bases, with 12 bases between the two germline ends. This CDR3 is CASSRLSSYNEQFF. The DNA of the CDR3 is TGTGCCAGCAGTCGCCTTTCAAGTTACAATGAGCAGTTCTTC.

This clone was counted a few times. The chain's CDR3 is CASRDEGGNYGYTF. The CDR3 coding sequence is TGTGCCAGCAGGGACGAGGGGGGGAACTATGGCTACACCTTC. The V and J genes are TRBV5-5 and TRBJ1-2; the D gene is possibly TRBD1 (6 bases). Germline V lookup: CDR1 SGHKS, CDR2 YYEKEE (reference sequence). V was pared by 5 bases and J by 2 bases, with 13 bases between. The CDR3 extends over 14 amino acids.

The chain carries TRBV28 and TRBJ2-1; D assignment may be TRBD1 or TRBD2 (5 bases each). Germline values: CDR1 MDHEN, CDR2 SYDVKM. V lost 6 bases and J 12 bases, leaving 21 bases between the germline ends. The CDR3 spans 14 residues. As DNA, the CDR3 is TGTGCCAGCAGCACCTTGGCTGGATTGAGGGGGCAGTTCTTC. Translating gives CASSTLAGLRGQFF.

This clone was detected once. The chain has TRBV5-5 and TRBJ2-7; 7 positions agree with TRBD2. This CDR3 region has 15 residues. J was trimmed by 3 bases and V by 1 base; bases with no gene match: 7. Germline V CDR1 and CDR2: SGHKS, YYEKEE (reference sequence). CDR3 region: CASSLRPGGSYEQYF. In DNA, the CDR3 is TGTGCCAGCAGCTTGAGACCCGGCGGGAGCTACGAGCAGTACTTC.

The rearrangement links TRBV29-1 to TRBJ1-2; D unresolved. V lost 1 base, J lost 10 bases, and 10 bases lay in between. This CDR3 comprises 11 residues. Per germline, CDR1 SQVTM and CDR2 ANQGSEA. The CDR3 protein is CSVEVQVIYTF. CDR3 coding DNA: TGCAGCGTTGAAGTACAAGTAATCTACACCTTC.

The V gene is TRBV10-3, the J gene TRBJ1-1, with D possibly matching TRBD1 (6 bases). Germline loops: CDR1 ENHRY, CDR2 SYGVKD. The CDR3 covers 15 residues. V was shortened by 2 bases and J by 0 bases, with 10 bases between the two germline ends. DNA of the CDR3: TGTGCCATCAGTGAGGCGGGGGCCATGAACACTGAAGCTTTCTTT. It translates to CAISEAGAMNTEAFF.

CDR3 loop: CASSLWGTKTDTQYF. The CDR3 DNA is TGCGCCAGCAGCTTATGGGGGACAAAGACAGATACGCAGTATTTT. This sequence joins TRBV5-1 and TRBJ2-3, with TRBD1 as a possible D gene (6 bases). CDR1 is SGHRS and CDR2 is YFSETQ in the germline V gene. With 2 bases removed from V and 3 bases from J, the gap between germline ends came to 13 bases. This CDR3 comprises 15 residues. Full variable domain (remainder filled in from reference TRBV5-1 and TRBJ2-3): KAGVTQTPRYLIKTRGQQVTLSCSPISGHRSVSWYQQTPGQGLQFLFEYFSETQRNKGNFPGRFSGRQFSNSRSEMNVSTLELGDSALYLCASSLWGTKTDTQYFGPGTRLTVL.

V gene TRBV20-1 combines with J gene TRBJ2-3, with D unresolved. Germline CDR1 and CDR2: DFQATT and SNEGSKA (reference sequence). The germline V and J ends were trimmed by 3 bases and 6 bases, with 10 bases remaining between them. This CDR3 is built from 12 residues. This chain's CDR3 is CSASALADTQYF. CDR3 bases: TGCAGTGCTAGTGCCCTCGCGGATACGCAGTATTTT.

This chain joins TRBV30 and TRBJ1-5; TRBD1 matches at 9 bases. CDR1 is GTSNPN, CDR2 SVGIG, per germline (reference sequence). The trim removed 2 bases at V and 2 bases at J, leaving 4 bases unmatched. This CDR3 has 15 residues. CDR3 coding DNA: TGTGCCTGGAGTACCAGGACAGGGGGCAATCAGCCCCAGCATTTT. Protein: CAWSTRTGGNQPQHF.

This chain links TRBV28 with TRBJ1-5, with D maybe TRBD1 (5 bases). This CDR3 is 13 amino acids long. Trimming shortened V by 7 bases and J by 9 bases, and 16 bases separated the two germline ends. Germline CDR1 reads MDHEN; CDR2 reads SYDVKM. The CDR3 reads CASTRDPKGPQHF. CDR3 coding DNA: TGTGCCAGCACACGGGACCCCAAGGGGCCCCAGCATTTT.